This T cell receptor (beta chain) was captured in a study of CXCR3-negative and CXCR3-positive naive CD8 T cells. On this clonotype: Its antigen is unknown.

Findings and caveats of the study: Naive CXCR3-positive and CXCR3-negative cells shared TRBV-TRBJ usage; memory cells diverged. Both naive subsets showed comparably high diversity, and memory CD8+ cells showed much lower diversity.

This CDR3 has 22 residues. Germline assignment: CDR1 MDHEN and CDR2 SYDVKM. Carrying UMI labels, the TRB cDNA libraries were prepared through 5' RACE. TCRdb processed the 5' RACE reads again and assigns one entry to each CDR3 protein, with no DNA. The sample's table shows roughly 100,000 distinct CDR3 sequences. J is TRBJ2-3 and V is TRBV28; TCRdb indicates TRBD1, and absent DNA this call remains unverified. This receptor was identified in a human donor in good health. Some clones in this sample may be carry-over from other donors' samples. Sequenced sample: naive CXCR3- CD8+ T cells from blood. The subset: CD45RO-CCR7+CD27+CD95- naive CD8+ T cells lacking CXCR3 (TNR3-). This CDR3 reads CASSPSPRDTARNPTSTDTQYF. The entire variable domain, with the rest obtained from reference TRBV28 and TRBJ2-3, is as follows: DVKVTQSSRYLVKRTGEKVFLECVQDMDHENMFWYRQDPGLGLRLIYFSYDVKMKEKGDIPEGYSVSREKKERFSLILESASTNQTSMYLCASSPSPRDTARNPTSTDTQYFGPGTRLTVL.